The 20 T cell receptor beta chains given below trace back to one sample, sequenced in a study of cytomegalovirus exposure and HLA in healthy donors. The PCR had 60 Vbeta and 13 Jbeta primers. Profiling relied on immunoSEQ multiplex PCR, and the TCRdb table lists in-frame clones only, not all of them. The table includes 95,000 to 150,000 clones, roughly four fifths detected once. The sequenced material came from PBMCs. The receptors were gathered from a middle-aged man in good health and CMV-seronegative.

A remark on this clone: Other DNA sequences within the sample encode an identical CDR3. V gene TRBV11-2 combines with J gene TRBJ2-1; no firm D call. The V end lost 3 bases, the J end lost 12 bases, and 6 bases lay between the germline ends. The CDR3 totals 10 residues. Germline V gene sequence: CDR1 SGHAT, CDR2 FQNNGV. CDR3 in amino acids: CASSLVGQFF. Here the CDR3 DNA reads TGTGCCAGCAGCTTGGTCGGGCAGTTCTTC.

V is TRBV28 and J is TRBJ2-7, with no clear D. Germline CDR1 and CDR2: MDHEN and SYDVKM. The CDR3 sequence is 12 residues long. V dropped 4 bases and J dropped 4 bases, with 8 bases sitting between them. CDR3 loop: CASSSSPYEQYV. CDR3 DNA: TGTGCCAGCAGTTCTAGTCCATACGAGCAGTACGTC.

The chain combines TRBV5-8 with TRBJ2-7, with 10 nucleotides matching TRBD1. CDR3 length: 16 residues. J gave up 2 bases and V 9 bases, and 14 bases lay outside the gene matches. Germline CDR1 reads SGHTS; CDR2 reads YDEGEE. Here the CDR3 DNA reads TGTGCCAACCAAAAAAAGGACAGGGGGGTAGCCTACGAGCAGTACTTC. It is translated as CANQKKDRGVAYEQYF.

The chain employs TRBV27 and TRBJ2-5; D possibly corresponds to TRBD1 (5 bases). The J call is doubtful: the DNA matches TRBJ2-7 better. Germline loops: CDR1 MNHEY, CDR2 SMNVEV (reference sequence). This CDR3 is 14 amino acids long. CDR3 coding DNA: TGTGCCAGCAGTATTCAGGGTTCCTCCTACGAGCAGTACTTC. Translation: CASSIQGSSYEQYF.

V gene TRBV21-1 combines with J gene TRBJ2-5; TRBD1 is taken as the D call from the table, unchecked against the DNA. TRBV21-1 is marked as a pseudogene. The CDR3 runs to 14 residues. This CDR3 is CASSKALGQGTQYF. The CDR3 coding sequence is TGTGCCAGCAGCAAAGCGCTGGGACAGGGGACCCAGTACTTC.

This clone came up a few times. The chain combines TRBV4-2 with TRBJ1-5, with D unresolved. Germline values: CDR1 LGHNA, CDR2 YNFKEQ. Trimming took 0 bases from V and 4 from J, leaving 16 bases between them. The CDR3 has 17 residues. The CDR3 loop reads CASSQDRGSRRNQPQHF. CDR3 bases: TGTGCCAGCAGCCAAGATCGAGGCAGCCGGCGTAATCAGCCCCAGCATTTT.

V and J are TRBV5-1 and TRBJ1-2, with TRBD1 matching over 8 bases. Unmatched junction bases numbered 15, after V lost 5 bases and J lost 6 bases. The CDR3 totals 16 residues. CDR1 is SGHRS and CDR2 is YFSETQ in the germline V gene. In DNA, the CDR3 is TGCGCCAGCAGAAAGGGAGGACAGGGAGAACGGGATGGCTACACCTTC. Translating gives CASRKGGQGERDGYTF.

The J gene is TRBJ2-5, the V gene TRBV7-6; TRBD1 matches at 8 bases. CDR3 length: 13 amino acids. Germline values: CDR1 SGHVS, CDR2 FNYEAQ. J lost 5 bases, V lost 4 bases, and 3 bases had no gene match. CDR3 residues: CASSSGGHETQYF. CDR3 bases: TGTGCCAGCAGCTCAGGGGGCCATGAGACCCAGTACTTC.

The V and J genes are TRBV29-1 and TRBJ2-3; the match to TRBD2 covers 14 bases. Per the germline V gene, CDR1 is SQVTM and CDR2 is ANQGSEA. V was clipped by 4 bases and J by 3 bases; unmatched bases: 9. This CDR3 has 17 amino acids. This CDR3 is CSVGGTSGGLWTDTQYF. The CDR3 DNA is TGCAGCGTTGGCGGGACTAGCGGGGGCCTTTGGACAGATACGCAGTATTTT.

The V gene is TRBV19, the J gene TRBJ1-1, with D perhaps matching TRBD1 (5 bases). V lost 4 bases and J lost 3, with 9 bases in between. CDR1 is LNHDA and CDR2 is SQIVND in the germline V gene (reference sequence). The CDR3 contains 13 residues. In nucleotides, the CDR3 is TGTGCCAGTAGTACACAGGTGGACACTGAAGCTTTCTTT. Protein sequence: CASSTQVDTEAFF.

V is TRBV6-4 and J is TRBJ1-2; 11 nucleotides align to TRBD1. CDR1 is MRHNA and CDR2 is SNTAGT in the germline V gene. Losses at the gene ends were 6 bases for V and 7 bases for J; bases not matched to a gene: 7. The CDR3 covers 14 residues. CDR3 amino acids: CASRRGQGVGGYTF. CDR3 sequence (DNA): TGTGCCAGCAGGAGGGGACAGGGGGTAGGTGGCTACACCTTC.

This rearrangement joins TRBV5-5 to TRBJ2-6, with D tentatively TRBD1 (6 bases). This CDR3 is built from 16 residues. V was clipped by 4 bases and J by 2 bases, with 13 bases between them. Germline V lookup: CDR1 SGHKS, CDR2 YYEKEE (reference sequence). The CDR3 here is CASSRDTLTGANVLTF. The CDR3 DNA reads as TGTGCCAGCAGCCGGGACACGTTGACTGGGGCCAACGTCCTGACTTTC.

The CDR3 region has the DNA TGTGCCAGCAGCCCAAGTGGAGGACAGGGGAGCACTGAAGCTTTCTTT. Its translation is CASSPSGGQGSTEAFF. The V gene is TRBV7-9, the J gene TRBJ1-1; 9 bases match TRBD1. The CDR3 length is 16 residues. CDR1 SEHNR and CDR2 FQNEAQ come from the germline V gene (reference sequence). Trimming removed 5 bases from V and 4 bases from J; junction bases left unmatched: 11.

This chain connects TRBV5-1 to TRBJ2-3, with TRBD2 matching 14 bases. Germline V CDR1 and CDR2: SGHRS, YFSETQ. This CDR3 region has 20 residues. The V gene end was trimmed by 3 bases and the J gene end by 2 bases; junction bases not matched to a gene: 14. For the CDR3, the DNA is TGCGCCAGCAGCTCACCTCCGGGACTAGCGGGGGACCCCTCCACAGATACGCAGTATTTT. Translating it yields CASSSPPGLAGDPSTDTQYF.

The V call is TRBV5-1, the J call TRBJ1-6; no firm D call. The CDR3 has 15 amino acids. Germline assignment: CDR1 SGHRS and CDR2 YFSETQ. V gave up 0 bases and J gave up 10 bases, with 14 bases separating them. CDR3 loop: CASSLGTGVGSPLHF. Written as DNA, the CDR3 is TGCGCCAGCAGCTTGGGGACGGGAGTGGGCTCACCCCTCCACTTT.

This chain uses TRBV9 with TRBJ1-2; weak D call: TRBD1 (6 bases). The CDR3 has 15 amino acids. Germline-derived CDR1 and CDR2 are SGDLS and YYNGEE. Trimming left V 1 base short and J 4 bases short, with 14 bases between. CDR3 coding DNA: TGTGCCAGCAGCGTATCACCAGGGGCCATCTATGGCTACACCTTC. This encodes CASSVSPGAIYGYTF. The variable domain in full, completed from reference TRBV9 and TRBJ1-2, reads DSGVTQTPKHLITATGQRVTLRCSPRSGDLSVYWYQQSLDQGLQFLIQYYNGEERAKGNILERFSAQQFPDLHSELNLSSLELGDSALYFCASSVSPGAIYGYTFGSGTRLTVV.

V gene TRBV21-1 combines with J gene TRBJ1-2; the DNA was not compared with TRBD1, the D call given in the table. TRBV21-1 is a documented pseudogene. The CDR3 is made up of 17 amino acids. As DNA, the CDR3 is TGTGCCAGCAGCAAAGGGCCGGGACAGTCTTTGGGGTATGGCTACACCTTC. Its translation is CASSKGPGQSLGYGYTF.

This clone was recorded a few times. This chain links TRBV7-2 with TRBJ1-1; D unresolved. Trimming left V 1 base short and J 1 base short, with 10 bases between. The CDR3 sequence is 15 residues long. The V gene's germline CDR1 is SGHTA and CDR2 FQGNSA. The CDR3 DNA sequence: TGTGCCAGCAGCTTAGTAGGTGCGGGGAACACTGAAGCTTTCTTT. This translates into CASSLVGAGNTEAFF.

The rearrangement joins TRBV5-5 to TRBJ1-2, with a weak D call TRBD1 (5 bases). The germline CDR1 and CDR2 sequences are SGHKS and YYEKEE (reference sequence). The CDR3 covers 13 residues. The V gene lost 2 bases and the J gene lost 7 bases, with 12 bases spanning the gap. The CDR3 DNA reads TGTGCCAGCAGCTTAGGGGTCGTGGCTGGCTACACCTTC. It codes for CASSLGVVAGYTF.

The chain uses TRBV27 and TRBJ2-5, with a tentative D call TRBD1 (8 bases). Germline V gene sequence: CDR1 MNHEY, CDR2 SMNVEV (reference sequence). Trimming took off 5 bases at V and 5 bases at J, with 15 bases between the two ends. This CDR3 spans 14 amino acids. The CDR3, as DNA: TGTGCCAGCAGTCCACAGGGGGAGGGTGAGACCCAGTACTTC. Residues: CASSPQGEGETQYF.